The 20 T cell receptor beta chains listed next were all sequenced from one sample in a study of T cells in Graves' hyperthyroidism and ophthalmopathy. Amplification of TCR beta CDR3 regions used RNA as the template. Using the HTBI primer set, a first-round RT-PCR was run on the TCR CDR3. Each CDR3 protein is one row after TCRdb ran MiXCR on the multiplex PCR reads. The repertoire consists of 750,000 to 950,000 distinct CDR3 sequences, with roughly 40% occurring once and the leading ten covering approximately 8.7%. Input material: blood. These receptor sequences come from a man younger than 35 with Graves' hyperthyroidism.

This clonotype has a count of ten or more. The chain uses TRBV7-2 and TRBJ1-6; a weak D match, TRBD1 (6 bases). The V gene's germline CDR1 is SGHTA and CDR2 FQGNSA. This CDR3 contains 16 residues. Deletions cut 5 bases from V and 2 bases from J, with 13 bases between. The CDR3 region is CASSISWTAYNSPLHF. DNA for the CDR3: TGTGCCAGCAGCATCTCATGGACAGCCTATAATTCACCCCTCCACTTT.

This clonotype came up a few times. For the CDR3, the DNA is TGTGCCAGCAGCTTAGTCTCAGGGGAAACCGGAAACACCATATATTTT. It yields the protein CASSLVSGETGNTIYF. The chain carries TRBV7-2 and TRBJ1-3, with D maybe TRBD1 (6 bases). The V end was cut by 1 base, the J end by 4 bases, with 14 bases between. This CDR3 contains 16 residues. CDR1 SGHTA and CDR2 FQGNSA come from the germline V gene.

The rearrangement joins TRBV19 to TRBJ2-7; 7 nucleotides agree with TRBD1. With 9 bases clipped from V and 2 bases from J, the junction kept 7 bases outside the gene matches. Germline V lookup: CDR1 LNHDA, CDR2 SQIVND (reference sequence). CDR3 length equals 13 residues. The CDR3 spells CASRDSKTYEQYF. Written as DNA, the CDR3 is TGTGCCAGCCGGGACAGCAAAACCTACGAGCAGTACTTC.

V usage is TRBV9 and J usage is TRBJ1-2; D not resolved. The V gene's germline CDR1 is SGDLS and CDR2 YYNGEE. The V end was cut by 4 bases, the J end by 1 base, with 8 bases between. The CDR3 is made up of 13 amino acids. The CDR3 here is CASSQRFNYGYTF. CDR3 DNA: TGTGCCAGCAGCCAACGGTTTAACTATGGCTACACCTTC.

As for this clonotype: One end of the junction fails to match germline, which may point to a read error. The CDR3 sequence is CSAVGTSGSQGTQYF. The CDR3, as DNA: TGCAGTGCTGTCGGGACTAGCGGGAGCCAAGGGACCCAGTACTTC. The V call is TRBV20-1, the J call TRBJ2-5; the match to TRBD2 covers 14 bases. CDR3 length: 15 amino acids. Germline V gene data show CDR1 as DFQATT and CDR2 as SNEGSKA (reference sequence).

V is TRBV14 and J is TRBJ1-2; D remains ambiguous. From germline, CDR1 is SGHDN and CDR2 FVKESK. Between the trimmed V and J ends, which lost 0 bases and 4 bases, there was a span of 12 bases. The length of the CDR3 is 15 residues. The CDR3 DNA reads as TGTGCCAGCAGCCAAGAGGTCGGCCAGGCCTATGGCTACACCTTC. Translated, it gives CASSQEVGQAYGYTF.

The chain is built from TRBV20-1 and TRBJ2-7; tentative D call: TRBD1 (5 bases). Germline V gene lookup returns CDR1 DFQATT and CDR2 SNEGSKA (reference sequence). The CDR3 is 12 amino acids. V lost 5 bases and J 5 bases, leaving 13 bases between the germline ends. DNA for the CDR3: TGCAGTGCTGTGGGGCCAGGCCACGAGCAGTACTTC. Translating it yields CSAVGPGHEQYF.

The rearrangement uses TRBV29-1 and TRBJ1-1; TRBD1 might be the D (6 bases). CDR1 and CDR2 (germline): SQVTM, ANQGSEA. The CDR3 runs 12 residues. Trimming shortened V by 6 bases and J by 1 base, and 9 bases separated the two germline ends. The CDR3 DNA reads TGCAGCGTGAAGACAGGGAACACTGAAGCTTTCTTT. It encodes CSVKTGNTEAFF.

There are a few counts of this clonotype. The chain recombines TRBV15 with TRBJ1-5, with 7 bases that match TRBD1. The CDR3 totals 15 residues. Germline CDR1 LNHNV, CDR2 YYDKDF (reference sequence). The V segment lost 10 bases and the J segment 4 bases; nucleotides outside the gene matches: 13. In nucleotides, the CDR3 is TGTGCCAGCAGGGCCGCGGGACAGACTAATCAGCCCCAGCATTTT. Translated: CASRAAGQTNQPQHF.

V gene TRBV7-2 combines with J gene TRBJ2-7, with unresolved D. This CDR3 is built from 15 residues. The V gene's germline CDR1 is SGHTA and CDR2 FQGNSA. Between the trimmed V and J ends, which lost 3 bases and 1 base, there was a span of 13 bases. CDR3 DNA sequence: TGTGCCAGCAGCTTCAAGGGTCCGGGTTCCTACGAGCAGTACTTC. Translating gives CASSFKGPGSYEQYF.

Comments on this clonotype: A read error may account for a junction end that differs from germline. The chain recombines TRBV5-8 with TRBJ2-7; 10 bases agree with TRBD2. CDR1 and CDR2 from the germline V gene are SGHTS and YDEGEE. This CDR3 is 15 amino acids long. CDR3 residues: CASSILGLAGAEQCF. The DNA of the CDR3 is TGTGCCAGCAGCATTCTCGGCCTAGCGGGAGCCGAGCAGTGCTTC. Drawing the rest from reference TRBV5-8 and TRBJ2-7, the complete variable domain is EAGVTQSPTHLIKTRGQQATLRCSPISGHTSVYWYQQALGLGLQFLLWYDEGEERNRGNFPPRFSGRQFPNYSSELNVNALELEDSALYLCASSILGLAGAEQCFGPGTRLTVT.

A single count supports this clonotype. This may stem from a read error, because a much larger clone lies one nucleotide away. The chain employs TRBV7-4 and TRBJ1-2; D unresolved. Germline V lookup: CDR1 SGHVT, CDR2 SQSDAQ. V lost 8 bases to trimming and J lost 8 bases, with 15 bases between them. The CDR3 length is 12 residues. The CDR3 DNA sequence: TGTGCCAGCTTGAGCTGCGGTGAGGGCTACACCTTC. This sequence encodes CASLSCGEGYTF.

Details on this clonotype: A much larger clone differs from this one at a single base, so this may be a read error. The chain has TRBV7-9 and TRBJ1-4; D gene unclear. The CDR3 is 16 amino acids. V was shortened by 4 bases and J by 5 bases, with 17 bases between the two germline ends. The V gene's germline CDR1 is SEHNR and CDR2 FQNEAQ (reference sequence). The CDR3 bases are TGTGCCAGCAGCTCGCTTATGATGGGCGGGAATGAAAAACTGTTTTTT. Protein: CASSSLMMGGNEKLFF.

This clonotype was seen repeatedly, ten times or more. V gene TRBV7-2 combines with J gene TRBJ1-2; tentatively, D is TRBD1 (5 bases). The CDR3 contains 13 residues. Germline CDR1 reads SGHTA; CDR2 reads FQGNSA. Between the trimmed V and J ends, which lost 6 bases and 4 bases, there was a span of 12 bases. The CDR3 coding sequence is TGTGCCAGCAGTCCAGGGTTCCCCTATGGCTACACCTTC. Protein: CASSPGFPYGYTF.

This clonotype was counted ten times or more. The rearrangement joins TRBV5-1 to TRBJ1-4; the D gene is possibly TRBD1 (5 bases). V dropped 3 bases and J dropped 12 bases, with 12 bases sitting between them. Germline V gene lookup returns CDR1 SGHRS and CDR2 YFSETQ. There are 12 residues in the CDR3. This chain's CDR3 is CASSWDGRELFF. CDR3 coding DNA: TGCGCCAGCAGCTGGGACGGGCGGGAACTGTTTTTT.

This chain connects TRBV29-1 to TRBJ2-5; D is possibly TRBD2 (5 bases). Germline V gene lookup returns CDR1 SQVTM and CDR2 ANQGSEA. V shed 6 bases and J shed 1 base, with 9 bases lying between them. The CDR3 is 12 residues long. The CDR3 coding sequence is TGCAGCGTCGCCACTAGCCAAGAGACCCAGTACTTC. Its translation: CSVATSQETQYF.

At least ten counts were recorded for this clonotype. The chain joins TRBV9 to TRBJ1-1; D ambiguous. This CDR3 has 14 amino acids. Trimming pared 3 bases from V and 3 bases from J, leaving 12 bases between. CDR1 is SGDLS, CDR2 YYNGEE, per germline. Here the CDR3 DNA reads TGTGCCAGCAGCGGGGGAGGTGCGTACACTGAAGCTTTCTTT. Translating gives CASSGGGAYTEAFF.

The chain has TRBV29-1 and TRBJ2-5, with D possibly TRBD1 on 6 matching bases. This CDR3 spans 13 amino acids. CDR1 is SQVTM, CDR2 ANQGSEA, per germline. V was trimmed by 2 bases and J by 2 bases, leaving 9 bases between them. The DNA of the CDR3 is TGCAGCGTTGAAAAGGACAGTCAAGAGACCCAGTACTTC. Protein sequence: CSVEKDSQETQYF.

The chain carries TRBV9 and TRBJ1-5; D perhaps matches TRBD1 (5 bases). The V end was cut by 4 bases, the J end by 2 bases, with 10 bases between. Germline values: CDR1 SGDLS, CDR2 YYNGEE. The CDR3 has 14 amino acids. CDR3 protein: CASSPGLCNQPQHF. CDR3 nucleotide sequence: TGTGCCAGCAGCCCAGGGCTCTGCAATCAGCCCCAGCATTTT. Looking up the rest from reference TRBV9 and TRBJ1-5 gives the full variable domain: DSGVTQTPKHLITATGQRVTLRCSPRSGDLSVYWYQQSLDQGLQFLIQYYNGEERAKGNILERFSAQQFPDLHSELNLSSLELGDSALYFCASSPGLCNQPQHFGDGTRLSIL.

This clonotype was seen a handful of times. The gene calls are TRBV7-2 and TRBJ1-6; D is ambiguous. The germline CDR1 and CDR2 sequences are SGHTA and FQGNSA. V lost 3 bases, J lost 0 bases, and 15 bases lay in between. This CDR3 is 18 amino acids long. The CDR3: CASSLRFSTSSYNSPLHF. CDR3 DNA: TGTGCCAGCAGCTTGAGATTCAGCACTAGCTCCTATAATTCACCCCTCCACTTT. The complete variable domain, with remaining parts taken from reference TRBV7-2 and TRBJ1-6, reads GAGVSQSPSNKVTEKGKDVELRCDPISGHTALYWYRQSLGQGLEFLIYFQGNSAPDKSGLPSDRFSAERTGGSVSTLTIQRTQQEDSAVYLCASSLRFSTSSYNSPLHFGNGTRLTVT.